This entry lists 6 T cell receptor beta chains sequenced from one sample in a study of graft-versus-host responses after intestinal transplantation. Antigens of these TCRs are unknown. Only in-frame clones appear in the TCRdb table, and some are missing; sequencing was by immunoSEQ multiplex PCR. There are roughly 130,000 clones in the sample; around nine tenths occur only once, and 0.19% lies in the top ten. Here the sequenced sample was unstimulated CD4+ T cells sorted from spleen or lymph node cells, taken before intestinal transplant. The origin of the receptors is a human donor who received an intestinal transplant.

The V and J genes are TRBV18 and TRBJ2-3; 8 nucleotides align to TRBD2. Trimming at V came to 5 bases and at J to 8 bases, leaving 12 bases not matched to a gene. The CDR3 is 15 residues long. Germline-derived CDR1 and CDR2 are KGHSH and LQKENI. The CDR3 here is CASSVREAPLGTQYF. CDR3 DNA sequence: TGTGCCAGCTCAGTGCGGGAGGCCCCCCTTGGTACGCAGTATTTT.

This clone was observed once. The chain links TRBV11-2 to TRBJ2-3; no firm D call. V lost 3 bases and J lost 5, with 18 bases in between. The CDR3 runs 16 residues. The V gene's germline CDR1 is SGHAT and CDR2 FQNNGV. CDR3 loop: CASSLSPALGLDTQYF. The CDR3, as DNA: TGTGCCAGCAGCTTGTCCCCCGCCTTGGGGTTAGATACGCAGTATTTT.

This clone was counted only a few times. The V and J genes are TRBV18 and TRBJ2-2; D gene ambiguous. This CDR3 comprises 12 residues. Germline assignment: CDR1 KGHSH and CDR2 LQKENI. The ends were cut back, 5 bases at V and 0 bases at J, with 1 base in the middle. The DNA of the CDR3 is TGTGCCAGCTCAACGAACACCGGGGAGCTGTTTTTT. Translated: CASSTNTGELFF.

This sequence joins TRBV6-6 and TRBJ1-1, with 10 bases lining up with TRBD1. The V gene's germline CDR1 is MNHNY and CDR2 SVGAGI (reference sequence). The CDR3 loop spans 10 amino acids. V gave up 9 bases and J gave up 12 bases; unmatched junction bases: 4. CDR3 region: CASWDRGTFF. The DNA of the CDR3 is TGTGCCAGTTGGGACAGGGGAACTTTCTTT.

The chain couples TRBV6-5 to TRBJ1-3; D gene uncertain. Per germline, CDR1 MNHEY and CDR2 SVGAGI. Trimming removed 5 bases at V and 3 bases at J, with 8 bases between. The CDR3 contains 13 residues. The chain's CDR3 is CASSKGGGNTIYF. The CDR3 DNA reads as TGTGCCAGCAGTAAGGGCGGTGGAAACACCATATATTTT.

The genes are TRBV28 and TRBJ1-4; D gene uncertain. V lost 1 base, J lost 5 bases, and 14 bases lay in between. The germline V gene has CDR1 MDHEN and CDR2 SYDVKM. The CDR3 is made up of 16 amino acids. The CDR3 protein is CASSLLGDIGNEKLFF. CDR3 DNA: TGTGCCAGCAGTTTATTAGGCGATATAGGCAATGAAAAACTGTTTTTT.